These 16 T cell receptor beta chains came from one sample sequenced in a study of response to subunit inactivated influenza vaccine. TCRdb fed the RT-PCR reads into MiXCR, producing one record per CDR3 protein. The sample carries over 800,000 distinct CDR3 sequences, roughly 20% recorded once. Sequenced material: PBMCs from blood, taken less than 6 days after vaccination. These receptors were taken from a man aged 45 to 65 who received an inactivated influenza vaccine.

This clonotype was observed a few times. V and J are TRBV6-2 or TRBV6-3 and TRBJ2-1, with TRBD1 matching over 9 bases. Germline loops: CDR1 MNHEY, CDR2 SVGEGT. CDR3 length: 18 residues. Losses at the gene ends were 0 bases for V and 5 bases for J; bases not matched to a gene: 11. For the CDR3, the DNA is TGTGCCAGCAGTTACTCTCCGGGGACAGGGTACACCCACAATGAGCAGTTCTTC. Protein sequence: CASSYSPGTGYTHNEQFF.

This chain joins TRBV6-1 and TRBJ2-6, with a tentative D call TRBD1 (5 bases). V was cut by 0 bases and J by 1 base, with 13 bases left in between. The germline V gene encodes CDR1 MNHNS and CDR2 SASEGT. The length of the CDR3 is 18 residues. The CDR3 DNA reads TGTGCCAGCAGTGAAGCTCGGAGTAGGGGATCTGGGGCCAACGTCCTGACTTTC. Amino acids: CASSEARSRGSGANVLTF.

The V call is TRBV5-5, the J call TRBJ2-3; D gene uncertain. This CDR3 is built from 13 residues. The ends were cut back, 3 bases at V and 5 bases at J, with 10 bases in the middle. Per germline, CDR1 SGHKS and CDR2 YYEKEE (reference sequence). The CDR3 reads CASSWARGDTQYF. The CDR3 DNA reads TGTGCCAGCAGCTGGGCGCGCGGAGATACGCAGTATTTT.

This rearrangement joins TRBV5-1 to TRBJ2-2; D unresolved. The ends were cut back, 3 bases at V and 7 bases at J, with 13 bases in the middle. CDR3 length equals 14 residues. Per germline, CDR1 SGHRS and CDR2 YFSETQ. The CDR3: CASSSSWVDGELFF. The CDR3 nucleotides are TGCGCCAGCAGCTCGAGCTGGGTGGACGGGGAGCTGTTTTTT.

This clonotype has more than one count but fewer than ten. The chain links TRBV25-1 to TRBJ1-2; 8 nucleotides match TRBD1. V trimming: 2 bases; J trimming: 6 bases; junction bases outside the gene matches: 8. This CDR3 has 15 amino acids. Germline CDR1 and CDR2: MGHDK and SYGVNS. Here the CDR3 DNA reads TGTGCCAGCAGTGAAGGGACAGGCAGTGTGAATGGCTACACCTTC. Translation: CASSEGTGSVNGYTF.

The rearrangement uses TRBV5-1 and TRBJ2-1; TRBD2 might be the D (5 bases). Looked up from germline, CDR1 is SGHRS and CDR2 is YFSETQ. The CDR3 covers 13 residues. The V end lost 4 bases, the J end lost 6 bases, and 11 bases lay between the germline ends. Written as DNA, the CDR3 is TGCGCCAGCAGCCTGATGGGGAGCAATGAGCAGTTCTTC. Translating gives CASSLMGSNEQFF.

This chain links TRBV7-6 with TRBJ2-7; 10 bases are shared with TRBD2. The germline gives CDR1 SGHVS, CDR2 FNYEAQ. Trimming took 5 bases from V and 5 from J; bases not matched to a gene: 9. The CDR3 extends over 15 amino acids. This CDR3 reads CASSRGLAGANEQYF. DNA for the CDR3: TGTGCCAGCAGCAGAGGGCTAGCGGGAGCCAACGAGCAGTACTTC.

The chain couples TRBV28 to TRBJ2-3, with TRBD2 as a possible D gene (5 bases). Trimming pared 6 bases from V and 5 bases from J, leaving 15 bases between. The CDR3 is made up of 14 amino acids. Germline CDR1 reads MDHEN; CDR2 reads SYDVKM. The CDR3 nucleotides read TGTGCCAGCAGCGCTAGCAGCCCCGTAGATACGCAGTATTTT. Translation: CASSASSPVDTQYF.

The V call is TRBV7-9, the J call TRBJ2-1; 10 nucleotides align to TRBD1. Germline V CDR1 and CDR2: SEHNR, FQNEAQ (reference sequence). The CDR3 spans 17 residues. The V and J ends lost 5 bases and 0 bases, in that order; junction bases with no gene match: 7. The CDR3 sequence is CASSVPTGGLSYNEQFF. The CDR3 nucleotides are TGTGCCAGCAGCGTCCCGACAGGGGGCCTCTCCTACAATGAGCAGTTCTTC.

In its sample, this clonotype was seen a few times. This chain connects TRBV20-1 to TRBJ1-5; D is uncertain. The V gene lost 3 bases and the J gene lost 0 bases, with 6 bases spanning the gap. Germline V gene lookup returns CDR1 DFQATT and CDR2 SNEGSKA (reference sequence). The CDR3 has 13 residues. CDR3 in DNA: TGCAGTGCTAGCCGATATAGCAATCAGCCCCAGCATTTT. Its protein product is CSASRYSNQPQHF.

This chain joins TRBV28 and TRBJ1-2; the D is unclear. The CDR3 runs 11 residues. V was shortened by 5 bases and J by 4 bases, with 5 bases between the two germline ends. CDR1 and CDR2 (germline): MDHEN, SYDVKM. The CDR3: CASSIFYGYTF. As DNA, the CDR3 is TGTGCCAGCAGTATTTTCTATGGCTACACCTTC.

CDR3 coding DNA: TGTGCCAGCAGCTTAACTCTAGCGGTGAGCTCCTACAATGAGCAGTTCTTC. It codes for CASSLTLAVSSYNEQFF. This rearrangement joins TRBV11-2 to TRBJ2-1; 7 nucleotides align to TRBD2. Germline-derived CDR1 and CDR2 are SGHAT and FQNNGV. J was trimmed by 0 bases and V by 2 bases; bases with no gene match: 7. This CDR3 spans 17 amino acids.

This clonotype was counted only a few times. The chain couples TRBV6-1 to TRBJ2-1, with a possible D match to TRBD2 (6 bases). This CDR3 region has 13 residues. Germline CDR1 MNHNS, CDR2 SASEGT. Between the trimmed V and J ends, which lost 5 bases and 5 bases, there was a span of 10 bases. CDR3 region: CASSPGTHNEQFF. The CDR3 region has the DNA TGTGCCAGCAGTCCCGGGACTCACAATGAGCAGTTCTTC.

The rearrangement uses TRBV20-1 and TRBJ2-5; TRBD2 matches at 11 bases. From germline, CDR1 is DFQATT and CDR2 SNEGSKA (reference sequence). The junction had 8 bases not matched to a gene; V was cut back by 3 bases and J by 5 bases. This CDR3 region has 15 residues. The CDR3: CSASLAGGPEETQYF. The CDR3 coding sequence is TGCAGTGCTAGTTTAGCGGGAGGGCCGGAGGAGACCCAGTACTTC.

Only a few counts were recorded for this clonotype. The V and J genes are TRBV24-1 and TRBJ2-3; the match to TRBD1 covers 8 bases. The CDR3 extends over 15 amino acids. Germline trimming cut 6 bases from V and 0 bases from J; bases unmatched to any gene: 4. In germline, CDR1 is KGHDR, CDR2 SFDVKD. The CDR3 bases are TGTGCCACCAGTTCAGGGGGCTTCAGCACAGATACGCAGTATTTT. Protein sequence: CATSSGGFSTDTQYF.

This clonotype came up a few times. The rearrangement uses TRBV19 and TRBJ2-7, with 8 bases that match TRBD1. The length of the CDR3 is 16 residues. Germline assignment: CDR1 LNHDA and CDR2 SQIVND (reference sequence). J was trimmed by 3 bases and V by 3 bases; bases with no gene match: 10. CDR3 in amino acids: CASSIPSTGVVYEQYF. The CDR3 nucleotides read TGTGCCAGTAGTATCCCCTCGACAGGGGTCGTCTACGAGCAGTACTTC.